These 20 T cell receptor beta chains came from one sample sequenced in a study of T cell repertoires in cytomegalovirus infection. One entry per CDR3 protein results from TCRdb running MiXCR on the reads. The sample lists some 560,000 distinct CDR3 sequences; roughly 43% were seen once. The antigens these receptors bind are not known. This material consisted of cultured PBMCs, taken from culture after CMV antigen stimulation. These receptors all stem from a human donor in good health (CMV status not recorded). Some clones in this sample may be carry-over from other donors' samples.

V usage is TRBV7-2 and J usage is TRBJ1-4, with a tentative D call TRBD1 (6 bases). CDR3 size: 16 residues. Trimming shortened V by 5 bases and J by 7 bases, and 20 bases separated the two germline ends. The germline V gene has CDR1 SGHTA and CDR2 FQGNSA. CDR3 coding DNA: TGTGCCAGCAGCGATAGGGGGGTGGGATGGGGTGAAAAACTGTTTTTT. Translation gives CASSDRGVGWGEKLFF.

The V gene is TRBV7-8, the J gene TRBJ2-1; TRBD2 aligns across 9 bases. J lost 8 bases, V lost 2 bases, and 7 bases had no gene match. This CDR3 is built from 15 residues. Germline V CDR1 and CDR2: SGHVS, FQNEAQ. The CDR3 region has the DNA TGTGCCAGCAGCTTAAGAGCGGGAGGTACTGATGAGCAGTTCTTC. It encodes CASSLRAGGTDEQFF.

V is TRBV3-1 and J is TRBJ2-7; D call uncertain. Trimming removed 0 bases at V and 6 bases at J, with 6 bases between. Germline values: CDR1 LGHDT, CDR2 YNNKEL (reference sequence). This CDR3 has 12 residues. The CDR3 DNA reads as TGTGCCAGCAGCCAAGAAAGCCGCGAGCAGTACTTC. Translated: CASSQESREQYF.

The V gene is TRBV7-9, the J gene TRBJ1-3, with D unclear. Germline CDR1 and CDR2: SEHNR and FQNEAQ (reference sequence). V was cut by 6 bases and J by 0 bases, with 12 bases left in between. This CDR3 comprises 15 residues. CDR3 sequence reads: CASSLIQYSGNTIYF. In nucleotides, the CDR3 is TGTGCCAGCAGTCTCATTCAATACTCTGGAAACACCATATATTTT.

This sequence joins TRBV27 and TRBJ1-4, with a tentative D call TRBD1 (6 bases). The V and J ends lost 3 bases and 5 bases respectively, with 10 bases between them. In germline, CDR1 is MNHEY, CDR2 SMNVEV (reference sequence). The CDR3 covers 14 residues. The DNA of the CDR3 is TGTGCCAGCAGTTTTGGGGGGCGGAATGAAAAACTGTTTTTT. This translates into CASSFGGRNEKLFF.

This clonotype has more than one count but fewer than ten. The chain's CDR3 is CASSRQGLGELFF. The CDR3 DNA reads as TGTGCCAGCAGTCGACAGGGGCTCGGGGAGCTGTTTTTT. The J gene is TRBJ2-2, the V gene TRBV2, with 8 bases aligning to TRBD1. The junction had 3 bases not matched to a gene; V was cut back by 5 bases and J by 7 bases. The CDR3 consists of 13 residues. The germline V gene encodes CDR1 SNHLY and CDR2 FYNNEI.

The chain couples TRBV7-4 to TRBJ1-5, with D hard to call. V dropped 3 bases and J dropped 4 bases, with 16 bases sitting between them. Germline CDR1 and CDR2: SGHVT and SQSDAQ. The CDR3 totals 16 residues. CDR3 loop: CASSFVQAEVNQPQHF. The DNA of the CDR3 is TGTGCCAGCAGCTTTGTGCAGGCCGAAGTTAATCAGCCCCAGCATTTT.

This clonotype has a handful of counts. This CDR3 reads CASSLDLRAPLFEQYF. CDR3 sequence (DNA): TGTGCCAGCAGCTTAGATTTGAGGGCACCCTTATTTGAGCAGTACTTC. The chain recombines TRBV7-2 with TRBJ2-7; TRBD2 might be the D (5 bases). The CDR3 extends over 16 amino acids. V lost 1 base and J lost 7, with 20 bases in between. Germline V gene data show CDR1 as SGHTA and CDR2 as FQGNSA.

The chain joins TRBV2 to TRBJ1-1; TRBD1 matches 10 bases. The ends lost 6 bases at V and 4 bases at J; junction bases unmatched: 5. This CDR3 spans 14 amino acids. CDR1 is SNHLY, CDR2 FYNNEI, per germline. CDR3 amino acids: CASSAGQGTTEAFF. The CDR3 nucleotides read TGTGCCAGCAGCGCGGGACAGGGGACCACTGAAGCTTTCTTT.

This clonotype was seen more than once but under ten times. The chain has TRBV7-8 and TRBJ2-2; D tentatively reads TRBD1 or TRBD2 (5 bases each). Germline-derived CDR1 and CDR2 are SGHVS and FQNEAQ. V was cut by 5 bases and J by 2 bases, with 18 bases left in between. CDR3 length: 17 residues. The CDR3 coding sequence is TGTGCCAGCAGCACCAGACGGGGCCAGCCCAACACCGGGGAGCTGTTTTTT. It specifies CASSTRRGQPNTGELFF.

The CDR3 is CASLPYSGQALNSYNEQFF. The CDR3 DNA is TGTGCCAGCCTCCCCTACTCGGGACAGGCCTTAAATTCCTACAATGAGCAGTTCTTC. This chain uses TRBV19 with TRBJ2-1; 8 positions agree with TRBD1. The V gene's germline CDR1 is LNHDA and CDR2 SQIVND (reference sequence). Trimming took 9 bases from V and 1 from J; bases not matched to a gene: 20. The CDR3 covers 19 residues.

The rearrangement uses TRBV7-4 and TRBJ1-2, with TRBD1 matching over 7 bases. CDR1 is SGHVT, CDR2 SQSDAQ, per germline. The CDR3 consists of 14 residues. J gave up 4 bases and V 3 bases, and 5 bases lay outside the gene matches. In DNA, the CDR3 is TGTGCCAGCAGCTTTACAGGGGCGGTCTATGGCTACACCTTC. It is translated as CASSFTGAVYGYTF.

The CDR3 here is CASSRQAAGTGELFF. The CDR3 region has the DNA TGTGCCAGCAGCCGACAGGCCGCCGGCACCGGGGAGCTGTTTTTT. The chain employs TRBV7-6 and TRBJ2-2, with TRBD1 as a possible D gene (6 bases). CDR1 is SGHVS and CDR2 is FNYEAQ in the germline V gene. Trimming left V 5 bases short and J 4 bases short, with 14 bases between. This CDR3 has 15 residues.

The V call is TRBV12-3 or TRBV12-4, the J call TRBJ2-2; D remains unclear. The V and J ends lost 8 bases and 9 bases respectively, with 16 bases between them. This CDR3 has 13 amino acids. The CDR3 DNA sequence: TGTGCCAGCGGACCGGCGCCCCCCCGGGAGCTGTTTTTT. This encodes CASGPAPPRELFF.

This clonotype showed up just a few times. This chain connects TRBV7-9 to TRBJ2-2; 7 bases map to TRBD1. The CDR3 contains 14 residues. Germline CDR1 is SEHNR and CDR2 is FQNEAQ (reference sequence). V lost 5 bases, J lost 3 bases, and 3 bases stayed unmatched. This CDR3 is CASSHTGDTGELFF. For the CDR3, the DNA is TGTGCCAGCAGCCATACAGGGGACACCGGGGAGCTGTTTTTT.

This chain joins TRBV7-6 and TRBJ1-2, with 8 nucleotides matching TRBD1. Germline V lookup: CDR1 SGHVS, CDR2 FNYEAQ. CDR3 length: 16 amino acids. Trimming cost V 4 bases and J 4 bases; bases outside gene matches: 11. The CDR3 is CASSSPDRGLSYGYTF. The CDR3 bases are TGTGCCAGCAGCTCCCCCGACAGGGGACTAAGCTATGGCTACACCTTC.

This clonotype was seen ten or more times. This chain joins TRBV7-8 and TRBJ2-7; D may match TRBD1 or TRBD2 (6 bases each). The V end was cut by 0 bases, the J end by 1 base, with 16 bases between. This CDR3 is 17 amino acids long. CDR1 and CDR2 (germline): SGHVS, FQNEAQ. CDR3 sequence: CASSLAGGNTDSYEQYF. The CDR3 coding sequence is TGTGCCAGCAGCTTAGCGGGGGGCAACACCGATTCCTACGAGCAGTACTTC.

This clonotype was detected a few times. The chain joins TRBV18 to TRBJ2-1; 7 bases align to TRBD1. The germline V gene has CDR1 KGHSH and CDR2 LQKENI. The V segment lost 0 bases and the J segment 4 bases; nucleotides outside the gene matches: 6. This CDR3 region has 16 residues. The CDR3 is CASSPPAGGGYNEQFF. The CDR3 coding sequence is TGTGCCAGCTCACCACCGGCAGGGGGTGGGTACAATGAGCAGTTCTTC.

The rearrangement joins TRBV5-5 to TRBJ2-1, with 8 bases aligning to TRBD1. Germline V gene lookup returns CDR1 SGHKS and CDR2 YYEKEE (reference sequence). The CDR3 contains 12 residues. With 4 bases clipped from V and 10 bases from J, the junction kept 4 bases outside the gene matches. CDR3 region: CASSQGAREQFF. The CDR3 nucleotides are TGTGCCAGCAGCCAGGGGGCACGAGAGCAGTTCTTC.

This chain joins TRBV6-8 and TRBJ2-4; D is perhaps TRBD2 (6 bases). This CDR3 is built from 13 residues. V dropped 8 bases and J dropped 3 bases, with 11 bases sitting between them. Germline V gene sequence: CDR1 MNHGY, CDR2 SAAAGT. In DNA form, the CDR3 reads TGTGCCAGCTTCGGACTAATCAAAAACATTCAGTACTTC. Encoded protein: CASFGLIKNIQYF.